One T cell receptor beta chain is described in this entry. The data originate from a study of radiation and T cells in renal cell carcinoma. Germline V gives CDR1 MGHRA, CDR2 YSYEKL. CDR3 length equals 16 residues. The V end was cut by 3 bases, the J end by 0 bases, with 12 bases between. Documented time point: blood 2 weeks post-SBRT. Treatment here: 15 Gy SBRT to primary tumor, nephrectomy 4 weeks later. Generated by immunoSEQ multiplex PCR, the TCRdb table keeps only in-frame clones and is missing some. The table shows 120,000 or so clones, with over 75% occurring only once. The receptor was derived from a man aged 45 to 65 with renal cell carcinoma. V is TRBV4-1 and J is TRBJ2-4; D is undetermined. The material sequenced was blood, taken from a patient whose treatment included radiotherapy and nephrectomy. This CDR3 is CASSQSPGIAKNIQYF. CDR3 sequence (DNA): TGCGCCAGCAGCCAGAGCCCAGGCATAGCCAAAAACATTCAGTACTTC.